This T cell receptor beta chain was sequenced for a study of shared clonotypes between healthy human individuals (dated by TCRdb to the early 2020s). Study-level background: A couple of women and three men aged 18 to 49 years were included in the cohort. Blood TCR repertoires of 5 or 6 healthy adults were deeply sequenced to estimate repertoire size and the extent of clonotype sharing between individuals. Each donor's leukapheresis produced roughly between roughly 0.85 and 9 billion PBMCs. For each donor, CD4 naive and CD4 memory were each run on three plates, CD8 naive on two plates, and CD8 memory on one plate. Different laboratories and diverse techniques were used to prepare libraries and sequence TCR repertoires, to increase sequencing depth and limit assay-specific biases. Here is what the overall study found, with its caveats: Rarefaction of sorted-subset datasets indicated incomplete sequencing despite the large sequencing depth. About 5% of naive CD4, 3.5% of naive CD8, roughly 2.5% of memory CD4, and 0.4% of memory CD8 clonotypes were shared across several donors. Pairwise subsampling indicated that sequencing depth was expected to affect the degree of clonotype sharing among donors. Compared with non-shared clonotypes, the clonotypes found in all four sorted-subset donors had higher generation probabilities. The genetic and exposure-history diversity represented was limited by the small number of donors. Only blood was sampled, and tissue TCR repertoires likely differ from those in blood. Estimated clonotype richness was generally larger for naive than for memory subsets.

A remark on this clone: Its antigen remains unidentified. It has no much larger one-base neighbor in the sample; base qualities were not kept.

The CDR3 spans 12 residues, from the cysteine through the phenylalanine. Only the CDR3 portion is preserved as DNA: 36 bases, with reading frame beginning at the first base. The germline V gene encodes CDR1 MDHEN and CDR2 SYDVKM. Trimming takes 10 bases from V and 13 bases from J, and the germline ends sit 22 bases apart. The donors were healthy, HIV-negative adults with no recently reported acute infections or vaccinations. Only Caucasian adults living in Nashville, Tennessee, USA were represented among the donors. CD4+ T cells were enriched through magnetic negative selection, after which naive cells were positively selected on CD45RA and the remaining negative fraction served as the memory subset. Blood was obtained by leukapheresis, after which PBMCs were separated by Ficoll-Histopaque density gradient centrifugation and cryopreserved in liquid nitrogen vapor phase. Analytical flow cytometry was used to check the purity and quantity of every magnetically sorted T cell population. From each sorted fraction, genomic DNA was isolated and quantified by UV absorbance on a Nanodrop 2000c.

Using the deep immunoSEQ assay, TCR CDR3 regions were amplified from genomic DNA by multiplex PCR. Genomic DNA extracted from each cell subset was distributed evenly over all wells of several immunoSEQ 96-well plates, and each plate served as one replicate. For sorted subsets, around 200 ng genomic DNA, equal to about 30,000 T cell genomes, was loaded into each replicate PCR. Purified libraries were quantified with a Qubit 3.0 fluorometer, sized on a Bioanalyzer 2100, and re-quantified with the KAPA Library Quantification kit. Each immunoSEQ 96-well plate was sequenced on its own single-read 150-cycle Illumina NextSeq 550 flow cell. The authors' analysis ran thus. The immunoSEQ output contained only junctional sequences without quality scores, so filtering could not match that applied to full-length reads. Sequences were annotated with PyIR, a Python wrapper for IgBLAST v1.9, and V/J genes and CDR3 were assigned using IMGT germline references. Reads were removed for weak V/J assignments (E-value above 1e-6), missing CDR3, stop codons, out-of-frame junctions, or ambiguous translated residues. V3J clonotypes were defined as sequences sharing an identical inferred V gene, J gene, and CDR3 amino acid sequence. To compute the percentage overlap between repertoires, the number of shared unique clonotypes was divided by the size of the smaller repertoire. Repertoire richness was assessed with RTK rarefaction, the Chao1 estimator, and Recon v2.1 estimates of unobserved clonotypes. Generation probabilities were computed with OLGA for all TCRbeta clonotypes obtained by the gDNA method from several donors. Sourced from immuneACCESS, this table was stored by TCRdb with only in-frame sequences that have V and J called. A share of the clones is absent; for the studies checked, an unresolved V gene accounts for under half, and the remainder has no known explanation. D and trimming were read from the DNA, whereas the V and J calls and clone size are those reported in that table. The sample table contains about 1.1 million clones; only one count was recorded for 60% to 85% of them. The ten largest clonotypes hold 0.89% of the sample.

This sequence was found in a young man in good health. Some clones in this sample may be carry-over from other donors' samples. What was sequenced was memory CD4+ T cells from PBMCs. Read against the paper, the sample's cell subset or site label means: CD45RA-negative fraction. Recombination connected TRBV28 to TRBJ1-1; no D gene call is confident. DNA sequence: TGTGCCACCGATATTAGCCCGGGCCGAGGTTTCTTT. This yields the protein CATDISPGRGFF.